This T cell receptor (beta chain) originates from a study of T cells in Graves' hyperthyroidism and ophthalmopathy. Whole-study findings and limits: Most thyroid clonotypes expanded above 0.001 appeared in blood too.

No ophthalmopathy progression within 18 months constituted stable Graves' hyperthyroidism. Cells are PBMCs isolated from roughly 10 ml of fresh blood. V lost 2 bases to trimming and J lost 0 bases, with 12 bases between them. This CDR3 spans 16 amino acids. Per germline, CDR1 SEHNR and CDR2 FQNEAQ (reference sequence). This clonotype was found a few times. Antigen specificity is unknown. RNA transcripts were the template for amplifying TCR beta CDR3 regions. Primed by the HTBI set, a first-round RT-PCR was run on the TCR CDR3. TCRdb itself ran the multiplex PCR reads through MiXCR, one entry per CDR3 protein. Of some 740,000 distinct CDR3 sequences in the sample, around 15% were seen once.

The chain carries TRBV7-9 and TRBJ2-3; the D is unclear. This receptor was taken from a woman aged 18-29 years with Graves' hyperthyroidism. The sample was blood. The CDR3 nucleotides are TGTGCCAGCAGCTTATCCCATGACGCTAGCACAGATACGCAGTATTTT. Translated: CASSLSHDASTDTQYF.